The entry below describes one TCR beta chain. These data are taken from a study of control samples from healthy donors and cancer patients. TCRdb's copy holds only in-frame clones and misses some; the assay was immunoSEQ multiplex PCR. The sample has about 120,000 clones, around 89% seen once. The CDR3 totals 15 residues. Trimming removed 5 bases at V and 4 bases at J, with 15 bases between. Germline lookup yields CDR1 ENHRY and CDR2 SYGVKD. Sequencing input: blood. This rearrangement joins TRBV10-3 to TRBJ1-3; D is undetermined. The TCR originated in a man aged 35 to 55 in good health. DNA of the CDR3: TGTGCCATCAGTCCGGGTCTTTATTCCGGAAACACCATATATTTT. Translated, it gives CAISPGLYSGNTIYF.